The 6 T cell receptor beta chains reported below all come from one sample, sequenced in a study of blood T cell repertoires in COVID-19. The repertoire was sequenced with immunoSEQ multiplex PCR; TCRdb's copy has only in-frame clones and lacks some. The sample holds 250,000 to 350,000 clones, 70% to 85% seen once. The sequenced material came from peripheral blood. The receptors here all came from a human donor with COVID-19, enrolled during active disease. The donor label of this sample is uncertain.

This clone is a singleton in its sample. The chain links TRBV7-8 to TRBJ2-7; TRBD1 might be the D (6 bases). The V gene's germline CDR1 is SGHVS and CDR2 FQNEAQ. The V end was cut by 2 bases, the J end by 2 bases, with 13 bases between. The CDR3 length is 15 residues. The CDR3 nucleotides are TGTGCCAGCAGCTTAACGAACAGGGTGCCCTACGAGCAGTACTTC. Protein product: CASSLTNRVPYEQYF.

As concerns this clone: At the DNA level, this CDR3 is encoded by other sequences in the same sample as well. The CDR3 bases are TGTGCCAGCAGTCTGGACAGATCCACAGATACGCAGTATTTT. This gives the protein CASSLDRSTDTQYF. The chain employs TRBV11-3 and TRBJ2-3, with D possibly being TRBD1 (6 bases). V lost 6 bases to trimming and J lost 2 bases, with 12 bases between them. The CDR3 has 14 amino acids. CDR1 is SGHNT and CDR2 is YENEEA in the germline V gene. Variable domain in full (rest from reference TRBV11-3 and TRBJ2-3): EAGVVQSPRYKIIEKKQPVAFWCNPISGHNTLYWYLQNLGQGPELLIRYENEEAVDDSQLPKDRFSAERLKGVDSTLKIQPAELGDSAVYLCASSLDRSTDTQYFGPGTRLTVL.

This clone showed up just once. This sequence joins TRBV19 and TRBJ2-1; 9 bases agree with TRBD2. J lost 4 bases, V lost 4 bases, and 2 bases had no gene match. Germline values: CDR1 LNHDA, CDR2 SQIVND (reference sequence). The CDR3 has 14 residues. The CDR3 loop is CASSTAGGYNEQFF. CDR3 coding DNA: TGTGCCAGTAGTACAGCGGGAGGATACAATGAGCAGTTCTTC.

DNA of the CDR3: TGTGCCAGCAGCCAGAGTGGTTTCCGCACAGATACGCAGTATTTT. Its protein is CASSQSGFRTDTQYF. The rearrangement uses TRBV14 and TRBJ2-3; D not resolved. This CDR3 region has 15 residues. The V and J ends lost 3 bases and 1 base respectively, with 11 bases between them. Germline V lookup: CDR1 SGHDN, CDR2 FVKESK. Variable domain in full (rest from reference TRBV14 and TRBJ2-3): EAGVTQFPSHSVIEKGQTVTLRCDPISGHDNLYWYRRVMGKEIKFLLHFVKESKQDESGMPNNRFLAERTGGTYSTLKVQPAELEDSGVYFCASSQSGFRTDTQYFGPGTRLTVL.

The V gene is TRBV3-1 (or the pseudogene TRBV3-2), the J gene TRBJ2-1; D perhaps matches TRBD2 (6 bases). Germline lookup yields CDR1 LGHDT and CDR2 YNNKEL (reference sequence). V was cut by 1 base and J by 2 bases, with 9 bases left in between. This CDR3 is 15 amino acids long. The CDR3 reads CASSQGLEAYNEQFF. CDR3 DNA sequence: TGTGCCAGCAGCCAAGGACTAGAGGCCTACAATGAGCAGTTCTTC.

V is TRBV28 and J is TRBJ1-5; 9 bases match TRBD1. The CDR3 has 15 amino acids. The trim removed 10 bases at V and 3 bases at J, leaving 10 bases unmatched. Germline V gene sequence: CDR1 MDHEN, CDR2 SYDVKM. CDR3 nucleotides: TGTGCCACCGGTAGGGACAGGGTCCCCAATCAGCCCCAGCATTTT. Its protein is CATGRDRVPNQPQHF.